Each of the 23 T cell receptor beta chains below was sequenced from the same sample in a study of T-cell memory formation after mild COVID-19. A single record per CDR3 protein comes from TCRdb applying MiXCR to the 5' RACE reads. The sample consists of roughly 100,000 distinct CDR3 sequences, about 13% of them appearing once. Sequencing input: PBMCs or a T cell subset sorted from them (not recorded which). The receptors come from an adult woman who had mild COVID-19 (a few samples of this study predate the infection). Cell type and time point are not known.

This clonotype has just a few counts. The chain couples TRBV4-1 to TRBJ1-1; 8 bases fit TRBD1. Per germline, CDR1 MGHRA and CDR2 YSYEKL. The CDR3 has 16 amino acids. Trimming cost V 1 base and J 1 base; bases outside gene matches: 5. CDR3 sequence: CASSQAGGGRNTEAFF. The CDR3 nucleotides are TGCGCCAGCAGCCAAGCAGGGGGCGGTCGGAACACTGAAGCTTTCTTT.

The chain combines TRBV12-3 or TRBV12-4 with TRBJ2-3, with a tentative D call TRBD1 (5 bases). This CDR3 spans 13 amino acids. Trimming pared 8 bases from V and 2 bases from J, leaving 11 bases between. The CDR3 sequence is CASATVSTDTQYF. Written as DNA, the CDR3 is TGTGCCAGCGCGACAGTTTCCACAGATACGCAGTATTTT.

J is TRBJ2-5 and V is TRBV3-1; the D is unclear. In germline, CDR1 is LGHDT, CDR2 YNNKEL (reference sequence). CDR3 size: 15 residues. Trimming cost V 0 bases and J 0 bases, with 8 bases left between them. CDR3: CASSQEGFNQETQYF. The CDR3 coding sequence is TGTGCCAGCAGCCAAGAGGGGTTTAACCAAGAGACCCAGTACTTC.

This clonotype has only a few counts. V gene TRBV20-1 combines with J gene TRBJ2-7, with D unresolved. From germline, CDR1 is DFQATT and CDR2 SNEGSKA (reference sequence). Trimming pared 1 base from V and 3 bases from J, leaving 16 bases between. This CDR3 contains 15 residues. This CDR3 is CSARADFDRNYEQYF. CDR3 DNA: TGCAGTGCTAGAGCCGACTTCGATCGTAACTACGAGCAGTACTTC.

This chain links TRBV20-1 with TRBJ2-3; no clear D gene. The V end lost 5 bases, the J end lost 0 bases, and 15 bases lay between the germline ends. CDR1 and CDR2 (germline): DFQATT, SNEGSKA (reference sequence). This CDR3 contains 15 residues. CDR3 nucleotide sequence: TGCAGTGCTCCTACAGAAGCCCCTAGCACAGATACGCAGTATTTT. This sequence encodes CSAPTEAPSTDTQYF.

This clonotype was counted ten times or more. This sequence joins TRBV7-6 and TRBJ2-1; 10 bases align to TRBD2. CDR1 and CDR2 from the germline V gene are SGHVS and FNYEAQ. The V segment lost 5 bases and the J segment 8 bases; nucleotides outside the gene matches: 9. This CDR3 has 15 residues. As DNA, the CDR3 is TGTGCCAGCAGCATTCTAGCGGGAGCAGGGGATGAGCAGTTCTTC. Translation: CASSILAGAGDEQFF. Complete variable domain (other parts from reference TRBV7-6 and TRBJ2-1): GAGVSQSPRYKVTKRGQDVALRCDPISGHVSLYWYRQALGQGPEFLTYFNYEAQQDKSGLPNDRFSAERPEGSISTLTIQRTEQRDSAMYRCASSILAGAGDEQFFGPGTRLTVL.

This clonotype was seen once. The rearrangement links TRBV20-1 to TRBJ2-3; TRBD2 is a possible D gene (5 bases). This CDR3 spans 14 amino acids. V lost 3 bases and J lost 3, with 13 bases in between. Germline V CDR1 and CDR2: DFQATT, SNEGSKA (reference sequence). CDR3 nucleotides: TGCAGTGCTAGTTCTAGCAGGAAGACAGATACGCAGTATTTT. Protein: CSASSSRKTDTQYF.

The table lists this clonotype with a few counts. The chain couples TRBV12-3 or TRBV12-4 to TRBJ2-7; tentative D call: TRBD1 (6 bases). V was trimmed by 1 base and J by 5 bases, leaving 18 bases between them. The length of the CDR3 is 16 residues. The DNA for the CDR3 is TGTGCCAGCAGTTTAGTGCGTCCAGGGGAGAGGAACGAGCAGTACTTC. It is translated as CASSLVRPGERNEQYF.

The chain has TRBV6-5 and TRBJ2-2; perhaps TRBD1 as D (7 bases). The CDR3 sequence is 14 residues long. Germline values: CDR1 MNHEY, CDR2 SVGAGI. V gave up 3 bases and J gave up 5 bases, with 10 bases separating them. CDR3 in amino acids: CASSYAGGTGELFF. CDR3 nucleotides: TGTGCCAGCAGTTATGCAGGGGGGACCGGGGAGCTGTTTTTT.

V and J are TRBV9 and TRBJ2-1, with D possibly being TRBD2 (6 bases). Germline V gene lookup returns CDR1 SGDLS and CDR2 YYNGEE. V gave up 0 bases and J gave up 4 bases, with 11 bases separating them. This CDR3 has 15 amino acids. DNA for the CDR3: TGTGCCAGCAGCGTAGCGGGAGCGGTTTACAATGAGCAGTTCTTC. This encodes CASSVAGAVYNEQFF. The full variable domain, rest sourced from reference TRBV9 and TRBJ2-1, is DSGVTQTPKHLITATGQRVTLRCSPRSGDLSVYWYQQSLDQGLQFLIQYYNGEERAKGNILERFSAQQFPDLHSELNLSSLELGDSALYFCASSVAGAVYNEQFFGPGTRLTVL.

This clonotype was detected only a few times. The chain recombines TRBV29-1 with TRBJ2-7; possibly TRBD1 for D (7 bases). Looked up from germline, CDR1 is SQVTM and CDR2 is ANQGSEA. V was clipped by 4 bases and J by 0 bases, with 10 bases between them. The CDR3 has 13 amino acids. The CDR3 loop is CSVVEGASYEQYF. CDR3 coding DNA: TGCAGCGTTGTGGAGGGGGCCTCCTACGAGCAGTACTTC.

The rearrangement uses TRBV12-3 or TRBV12-4 and TRBJ2-7, with 7 nucleotides matching TRBD1. CDR3 length: 14 amino acids. V was clipped by 6 bases and J by 2 bases; unmatched bases: 7. The DNA of the CDR3 is TGTGCCAGCAGCCCCCCGGGACAGACCTACGAGCAGTACTTC. Translated: CASSPPGQTYEQYF.

The rearrangement joins TRBV20-1 to TRBJ2-7, with 7 bases identical to TRBD1. Losses at the gene ends were 4 bases for V and 1 base for J; bases not matched to a gene: 7. Looked up from germline, CDR1 is DFQATT and CDR2 is SNEGSKA (reference sequence). There are 14 residues in the CDR3. Here the CDR3 reads CSAIDPGQSYEQYF. CDR3 nucleotides: TGCAGTGCTATCGATCCGGGACAGTCCTACGAGCAGTACTTC.

Only a few counts were recorded for this clonotype. This chain links TRBV7-6 with TRBJ1-1; D remains unclear. Trimming shortened V by 0 bases and J by 1 base, and 9 bases separated the two germline ends. This CDR3 is built from 15 residues. CDR1 and CDR2 (germline): SGHVS, FNYEAQ. The CDR3 loop is CASSLAGVRNTEAFF. CDR3 sequence (DNA): TGTGCCAGCAGCTTAGCCGGGGTCAGGAACACTGAAGCTTTCTTT.

The genes are TRBV20-1 and TRBJ2-1; a weak D match, TRBD2 (6 bases). The CDR3 consists of 11 residues. CDR1 and CDR2 (germline): DFQATT, SNEGSKA (reference sequence). The chain's CDR3 is CGTSSYNEQFF. CDR3 nucleotides: TGCGGAACTAGCAGTTACAATGAGCAGTTCTTC.

This clonotype has just a few counts. The chain has TRBV5-1 and TRBJ2-5, with D perhaps given as TRBD1 or TRBD2 (5 bases each). CDR1 is SGHRS, CDR2 YFSETQ, per germline. V shed 4 bases and J shed 0 bases, with 13 bases lying between them. CDR3 length equals 15 residues. The CDR3 sequence: CASSPSRGYQETQYF. The DNA of the CDR3 is TGCGCCAGCAGCCCCTCGAGGGGATACCAAGAGACCCAGTACTTC.

This chain connects TRBV5-1 to TRBJ1-1; D is undetermined. Trimming took 3 bases from V and 0 from J, leaving 12 bases between them. The germline V gene encodes CDR1 SGHRS and CDR2 YFSETQ. This CDR3 is 15 amino acids long. CDR3 region: CASSSSFALNTEAFF. CDR3 nucleotides: TGCGCCAGCAGCTCCTCGTTTGCCCTGAACACTGAAGCTTTCTTT. Complete variable domain (other parts from reference TRBV5-1 and TRBJ1-1): KAGVTQTPRYLIKTRGQQVTLSCSPISGHRSVSWYQQTPGQGLQFLFEYFSETQRNKGNFPGRFSGRQFSNSRSEMNVSTLELGDSALYLCASSSSFALNTEAFFGQGTRLTVV.

In this sample, this clonotype turned up a few times. The chain employs TRBV4-1 and TRBJ1-2; D is uncertain. CDR1 and CDR2 (germline): MGHRA, YSYEKL. The CDR3 runs to 14 residues. Trimming stripped 2 bases from V and 4 bases from J, with 11 bases between. CDR3 bases: TGCGCCAGCAGCCAATCTCTGGGAACCTATGGCTACACCTTC. Encoded protein: CASSQSLGTYGYTF.

This clonotype has more than one count but fewer than ten. The CDR3, as DNA: TGTGCCAGCACCTGGACTAGCGGGGGCCTACAAGAGACCCAGTACTTC. Translating it yields CASTWTSGGLQETQYF. The chain links TRBV2 to TRBJ2-5, with TRBD2 matching 13 bases. Germline-derived CDR1 and CDR2 are SNHLY and FYNNEI. J lost 2 bases, V lost 7 bases, and 7 bases had no gene match. The CDR3 spans 16 residues.

In this sample, this clonotype turned up a few times. The chain is built from TRBV5-1 and TRBJ2-1; D remains unclear. V shed 0 bases and J shed 1 base, with 8 bases lying between them. The germline V gene has CDR1 SGHRS and CDR2 YFSETQ. The CDR3 is 15 residues long. CDR3 region: CASSLGSESYNEQFF. The DNA of the CDR3 is TGCGCCAGCAGCTTGGGCAGCGAATCCTACAATGAGCAGTTCTTC.

This clonotype was seen only a few times. The chain is built from TRBV7-2 and TRBJ2-3, with TRBD2 matching 10 bases. V was pared by 5 bases and J by 1 base, with 9 bases of the junction left unmatched. The CDR3 covers 17 residues. In germline, CDR1 is SGHTA, CDR2 FQGNSA. CDR3 bases: TGTGCCAGCAGCCGAAGCGCCGGGACTAGCGGCACAGATACGCAGTATTTT. Amino acids: CASSRSAGTSGTDTQYF.

This clonotype was counted between two and nine times. The chain recombines TRBV27 with TRBJ2-5, with D possibly matching TRBD2 (5 bases). The V gene's germline CDR1 is MNHEY and CDR2 SMNVEV (reference sequence). The V and J ends lost 0 bases and 4 bases respectively, with 9 bases between them. The CDR3 covers 14 residues. CDR3 DNA sequence: TGTGCCAGCAGTTTATCCGGGGTCCCAGAGACCCAGTACTTC. Its translation: CASSLSGVPETQYF.

Only a few counts were recorded for this clonotype. The chain recombines TRBV6-5 with TRBJ1-1, with a possible D match to TRBD1 (6 bases). Trimming left V 6 bases short and J 0 bases short, with 26 bases between. Germline CDR1 and CDR2: MNHEY and SVGAGI. The CDR3 is 19 residues long. CDR3: CASSPGLGHRGAMNTEAFF. The CDR3 DNA reads TGTGCCAGCAGCCCCGGCTTGGGACACCGAGGGGCCATGAACACTGAAGCTTTCTTT.